Given below is one TCR beta chain in context. The sample comes from a study of OX40 agonist ivuxolimab in advanced cancers. Trimming stripped 2 bases from V and 4 bases from J, with 6 bases between. Germline V lookup: CDR1 SGHKS, CDR2 YYEKEE (reference sequence). There are 12 residues in the CDR3. Data came from immunoSEQ multiplex PCR; TCRdb stores just in-frame clones and leaves some out. The repertoire holds approximately 66,000 clones, with roughly 88% as singletons. Specimen: CD4+ or CD8+ T cells sorted from blood, collected in a trial of the OX40 agonist ivuxolimab. The chain is built from TRBV5-5 and TRBJ2-5; the D is unclear. The sequence was collected from an adult with an advanced solid tumor such as melanoma, head and neck, liver or kidney cancer. The CDR3 region has the DNA TGTGCCAGCAGCTTACTTGGAGAGACCCAGTACTTC. Translated, it gives CASSLLGETQYF.